This T cell receptor (beta chain) derives from a study of T cell responses to AZD1222 COVID-19 vaccine. There are 13 residues in the CDR3. Per germline, CDR1 SEHNR and CDR2 FQNEAQ (reference sequence). Trimming pared 4 bases from V and 8 bases from J, leaving 14 bases between. This table comes from immunoSEQ multiplex PCR, and its TCRdb copy is limited to in-frame clones, with some not included. The sample shows about 110,000 clones, 92% of them seen only once. This specimen was peripheral blood, taken on day 0 of AZD1222 vaccination. The rearrangement links TRBV7-9 to TRBJ1-2, with D unclear. The TCR was taken from an adult in good health. The CDR3 DNA reads as TGTGCCAGCAGCTCAGTTATGGAATCCGGCTACACCTTC. This encodes CASSSVMESGYTF.